Below are 14 T cell receptor beta chains sequenced from a single sample in a study of CD8 T cells in ankylosing spondylitis. TCRdb analysed the 5' RACE reads with MiXCR anew, one entry per CDR3 protein. There are roughly 150,000 distinct CDR3 sequences in the sample; approximately 9% occur only once, and over 13% lies in the top ten. Sequences were obtained from blood, either unsorted or a sorted T cell fraction (not recorded which). The receptors derive from a female donor with ankylosing spondylitis or in good health (not recorded which).

This clonotype was found a few times. The rearrangement joins TRBV5-6 to TRBJ1-2, with D possibly being TRBD1 (6 bases). V lost 4 bases and J lost 0, with 13 bases in between. From germline, CDR1 is SGHDT and CDR2 YYEEEE. The CDR3 is 15 residues long. CDR3 nucleotide sequence: TGTGCCAGCAGCCCGGCCAGGGGCGCTAACTATGGCTACACCTTC. Its protein is CASSPARGANYGYTF.

In its sample, this clonotype was seen a few times. V and J are TRBV11-1 and TRBJ2-5; 11 bases are shared with TRBD2. Germline trimming cut 1 base from V and 1 base from J; bases unmatched to any gene: 8. The CDR3 contains 18 residues. The germline CDR1 and CDR2 sequences are SGHAT and FQDESV (reference sequence). Here the CDR3 DNA reads TGTGCCAGCAGCTTAGGGACTAGCGGGCTCACGAGCCAAGAGACCCAGTACTTC. Protein: CASSLGTSGLTSQETQYF.

The chain combines TRBV15 with TRBJ2-7; weak D call: TRBD2 (6 bases). The V gene lost 0 bases and the J gene lost 3 bases, with 15 bases spanning the gap. CDR1 LNHNV and CDR2 YYDKDF come from the germline V gene (reference sequence). This CDR3 spans 16 amino acids. CDR3: CATSRDLLASNYEQYF. The CDR3 DNA reads as TGTGCCACCAGCAGAGACCTGCTAGCGAGTAACTACGAGCAGTACTTC.

The rearrangement joins TRBV7-9 to TRBJ2-5; D is undetermined. The CDR3 has 14 residues. From germline, CDR1 is SEHNR and CDR2 FQNEAQ (reference sequence). V was pared by 5 bases and J by 4 bases, with 14 bases between. CDR3 region: CASSQYMVAETQYF. The CDR3 coding sequence is TGTGCCAGCAGCCAATATATGGTGGCAGAGACCCAGTACTTC.

In its sample, this clonotype was seen many times. The chain joins TRBV5-1 to TRBJ2-5; 9 bases are a match to TRBD2. The germline CDR1 and CDR2 sequences are SGHRS and YFSETQ. The CDR3 covers 13 residues. The J segment lost 3 bases and the V segment lost 7 bases, leaving 4 bases of the junction unmatched. The chain's CDR3 is CASGWTSEETQYF. In DNA, the CDR3 is TGCGCCAGCGGATGGACTAGCGAAGAGACCCAGTACTTC.

The table lists this clonotype with many counts. J is TRBJ2-5 and V is TRBV11-2, with TRBD2 matching over 12 bases. V gave up 4 bases and J gave up 4 bases; unmatched junction bases: 7. This CDR3 comprises 16 residues. Germline CDR1 and CDR2: SGHAT and FQNNGV. The CDR3 here is CASSSRLAGARETQYF. The CDR3 DNA reads TGTGCCAGCAGCTCCCGACTAGCGGGAGCTCGAGAGACCCAGTACTTC.

CDR3: CASTPRTVLNQPQHF. For the CDR3, the DNA is TGTGCCAGCACACCGCGGACAGTCCTGAATCAGCCCCAGCATTTT. V is TRBV25-1 and J is TRBJ1-5; possibly TRBD1 for D (6 bases). Trimming cost V 7 bases and J 4 bases, with 17 bases left between them. Germline CDR1 MGHDK, CDR2 SYGVNS. There are 15 residues in the CDR3.

In its sample, this clonotype was seen many times. This sequence joins TRBV15 and TRBJ1-5; no firm D call. Trimming took off 6 bases at V and 3 bases at J, with 15 bases between the two ends. Germline lookup yields CDR1 LNHNV and CDR2 YYDKDF (reference sequence). This CDR3 region has 15 residues. CDR3 nucleotides: TGTGCCACCAGTCCGGGCCTTCCCTTCAATCAGCCCCAGCATTTT. Its translation is CATSPGLPFNQPQHF.

This clonotype has more than one count but fewer than ten. The chain has TRBV9 and TRBJ1-2; D call uncertain. Germline V CDR1 and CDR2: SGDLS, YYNGEE. The germline V and J ends were trimmed by 0 bases and 7 bases, with 10 bases remaining between them. This CDR3 region has 13 residues. The CDR3 here is CASSVAGGGGYTF. The DNA for the CDR3 is TGTGCCAGCAGCGTAGCGGGCGGAGGTGGCTACACCTTC.

The rearrangement links TRBV29-1 to TRBJ2-7; the D gene could be TRBD1 or TRBD2 (5 bases each). The V end lost 4 bases, the J end lost 4 bases, and 5 bases lay between the germline ends. CDR1 and CDR2 (germline): SQVTM, ANQGSEA. The CDR3 consists of 10 residues. In DNA, the CDR3 is TGCAGCGTTGGGGGGTACGAGCAGTACTTC. Its protein is CSVGGYEQYF.

This clonotype was detected a few times. The gene calls are TRBV24-1 and TRBJ1-1, with D perhaps TRBD1 (5 bases). Between the trimmed V and J ends, which lost 6 bases and 5 bases, there was a span of 18 bases. CDR1 is KGHDR and CDR2 is SFDVKD in the germline V gene. The CDR3 is made up of 15 amino acids. The CDR3 DNA sequence: TGTGCCACCAGTCCCTGCACAGGCCTGTTGACTGAAGCTTTCTTT. Protein: CATSPCTGLLTEAFF.

This clonotype was picked up many times. The V gene is TRBV4-3, the J gene TRBJ2-7, with D perhaps matching TRBD1 (5 bases). In germline, CDR1 is LGHNA, CDR2 YSLEER. The ends were cut back, 0 bases at V and 0 bases at J, with 15 bases in the middle. CDR3 length: 17 amino acids. CDR3 nucleotides: TGCGCCAGCAGCCAAGATCGAGGTTCAGGGTTCTCCTACGAGCAGTACTTC. It translates to CASSQDRGSGFSYEQYF.

This clonotype was seen only a few times. The genes are TRBV15 and TRBJ1-2; no firm D call. The V end lost 0 bases, the J end lost 5 bases, and 13 bases lay between the germline ends. Germline CDR1 and CDR2: LNHNV and YYDKDF (reference sequence). This CDR3 is 15 amino acids long. For the CDR3, the DNA is TGTGCCACCAGCAGAGATTCGAGAGGGAGTTATGGCTACACCTTC. This sequence encodes CATSRDSRGSYGYTF.

By share, this clonotype ranks as medium-sized. This chain links TRBV20-1 with TRBJ2-3; D gene ambiguous. Germline CDR1 and CDR2: DFQATT and SNEGSKA (reference sequence). This CDR3 has 15 residues. Trimming shortened V by 3 bases and J by 4 bases, and 17 bases separated the two germline ends. In nucleotides, the CDR3 is TGCAGTGCTAGTCCCTCGCGGAGTAGGTCAGATACGCAGTATTTT. It translates to CSASPSRSRSDTQYF.